This record looks at one T cell receptor (beta chain) sequence and its context. It has no known antigen specificity. There are no base qualities to consult, and no much larger clone falls within one base. TCRbeta CDR3 regions were amplified from genomic DNA by means of the immunoSEQ Assay, a bias-controlled multiplex PCR. In the authors' own workflow: Nucleated cell counts per sample were estimated from amplification of reference gene primers within the assay. To quantify the absolute abundance of each unique TCRbeta CDR3 rearrangement, sequence reads were collapsed and filtered. For each sample, productive Simpson clonality was calculated by taking the square root of Simpson's diversity index across productive rearrangements. In its TCRdb copy, this immuneACCESS table keeps in-frame sequences only and misses some clones. Where compared with another copy, unresolved V genes explain less than half of these, and the others have no known cause. For V, J and clone size, that table is used; D and trimming come from the DNA. The sample table holds about 360,000 clones, of which 81% were seen once. The top ten constitute over 0.95% of the sample.

From a lookup of the germline V gene, CDR1 and CDR2 are SGHAT and FQNNGV. V and J are truncated by 3 bases and 1 base respectively, leaving an intervening sequence of 10 bases. The cysteine opens and the phenylalanine closes a CDR3 of 16 amino acids. Only the CDR3 portion is preserved as DNA: 48 bases, with reading frame beginning at the first base. Whole blood was collected in K2EDTA tubes by collaborating institutions according to the institutions' own protocols. For TCRbeta analysis, collaborators shipped samples as frozen whole blood, isolated PBMCs, or DNA extracted from either of those sample types. This sample was taken from a study of blood T cell repertoires in COVID-19 (dated by TCRdb to about 2020). For the wider study: Samples from collaborators originated in the United States, Italy and Spain and spanned both the acute and convalescent phases of COVID-19. The samples were drawn from two sources: the first 160 participants of the ongoing ImmuneRACE study, and 1,000 to 1,500 subjects contributed by 6 global collaborators. Nearly every sample came with metadata listing a de-identified subject ID, COVID-19 status, age in years and sex. The repertoires were made available in a free public database intended to serve as a resource for research on the immune response to SARS-CoV-2. The dataset comprised deeply sampled blood TCRbeta repertoires from subjects exposed to, actively infected with, or recovered from COVID-19. Where HLA class I and class II types were available, the types were taken from metadata supplied by the sample provider, not from assay-based typing. The material from the prospective study consisted of cDNA or gDNA derived from T cells, B-cell-depleted T cells, or PBMCs. Broad study findings and their caveats: How much clinical and demographic metadata was included differed by source and by participant, and the metadata was provided uncurated.

Recombination linked TRBV11-2 to TRBJ1-6; TRBD1 is a weak D gene call, 5 bases matching. Specimen: peripheral blood. The receptor was isolated from a human donor with acute or convalescent COVID-19. The donor label of this sample is uncertain. DNA sequence: TGTGCCAGCAGCTTTACAGGCGAGTCCTATAATTCACCCCTCCACTTT. Translated, it reads CASSFTGESYNSPLHF. The CDR3 plus the reference TRBV11-2 and TRBJ1-6 genes for the other parts give the full variable domain: EAGVAQSPRYKIIEKRQSVAFWCNPISGHATLYWYQQILGQGPKLLIQFQNNGVVDDSQLPKDRFSAERLKGVDSTLKIQPAKLEDSAVYLCASSFTGESYNSPLHFGNGTRLTVT.